This T cell receptor beta chain was observed in a study of T cells expressing NK-cell markers. Study as a whole: Out of eight donors sequenced, seven tested HCMV-seropositive and the remaining one seronegative.

The CDR3 consists of 13 residues. Per germline, CDR1 LGHDT and CDR2 YNNKEL (reference sequence). No DNA is given; TCRdb re-called the 5' RACE reads and lists each CDR3 protein once. The sample yields roughly 3,100 distinct CDR3 sequences, of which the top ten take up around 89%. This rearrangement joins TRBV3-1 to TRBJ2-2. Material: blood T cells: a sorted CD56 or NKG2C T cell subset, CD4+ or CD8+ T cells, or bulk PBMC T cells (not recorded which). This receptor was obtained from a man aged 18-75 years in good health. The CDR3 sequence is CASSHRNTGELFF.